This is a list of T cell receptor beta chains from one sample in a study of blood T cell repertoires in COVID-19. Sequencing was performed with immunoSEQ multiplex PCR; in TCRdb, only in-frame clones are kept and a portion is missing. Of about 100,000 clones in the sample, approximately 80% are singletons; the top ten hold under 35%. The specimen sequenced was peripheral blood. Source of these receptors: an older man with active or convalescent COVID-19. Both conserved end residues are part of each CDR3. Fields, in order: J gene, clone size, V gene, D gene, CDR3 DNA, CDR3 protein. A D gene is named only where the DNA matches it firmly. Clone size, where shown, is once, few, many, or a class for clones that have expanded.

TRBJ2-5 . TRBV5-1 TRBD2 TGCGCCAGCAGCGCCCCGGGGGGGCAAGAGACCCAGTACTTC CASSAPGGQETQYF
TRBJ1-1 once TRBV4-2 TRBD1 TGTGCCAGCAGCCCACAGACAGGGTGGACTGAAGCTTTCTTT CASSPQTGWTEAFF
TRBJ1-2 . TRBV5-4 . TGTGCCAGCAGCCCGGTCGAGGGCAGCCGATTCTATGGCTACACCTTC CASSPVEGSRFYGYTF
TRBJ2-7 . TRBV2 . TGTGCCAGTTACAGGTCCGCCGCCCGCTACGAGCAGTACTTC CASYRSAARYEQYF
TRBJ2-5 few TRBV5-4 TRBD2 TGTGCCAGCAGCTTCGATGTGACTAGCGAAGAGACCCAGTACTTC CASSFDVTSEETQYF
TRBJ2-7 . TRBV6-5 TRBD1 TGTGCCAGCAGTTACTCGGGACAGGGACCCAACGAGCAGTACTTC CASSYSGQGPNEQYF
TRBJ2-2 . TRBV6-5 . TGTGCCAGCACCCCGGACAGGAACACCGGGGAGCTGTTTTTT CASTPDRNTGELFF
TRBJ2-5 once TRBV15 TRBD1 TGTGCCACCAGCATTCGAAAGGGACAGGGGCAAGAGACCCAGTACTTC CATSIRKGQGQETQYF
TRBJ2-3 . TRBV11-2 TRBD1 TGTGCCAGCAGCTTAGCAGGGGGCCTTACAGATACGCAGTATTTT CASSLAGGLTDTQYF
TRBJ1-2 . TRBV27 . TGTGCCAGCAGTTCGCGGGTTGGCGGCTACACCTTC CASSSRVGGYTF
TRBJ2-7 once TRBV6-5 . TGTGCCAGCAGCCCGGACAGCCCATACGAGCAGTACTTC CASSPDSPYEQYF
TRBJ2-5 few TRBV25-1 . TGTGCCAGCAGTTTACAAGAGACCCAGTACTTC CASSLQETQYF
TRBJ1-6 . TRBV6-1 TRBD1 TGTGCCAGCAGTGGACAGGGCAGCTCCTATAATTCACCCCTCCACTTT CASSGQGSSYNSPLHF
TRBJ2-7 . TRBV18 . TGTGCCAGCTCACCGGGGGCGGGTAGCTACGAGCAGTACTTC CASSPGAGSYEQYF
TRBJ2-1 once TRBV2 TRBD2 TGTGCCAGCAGTGTAACTAGCGGGAGTCCCAATGAGCAGTTCTTC CASSVTSGSPNEQFF
TRBJ2-5 once TRBV5-1 . TGCGCCAGCAGCGACGGGGGGCGCCCTAGAGGAGAGACCCAGTACTTC CASSDGGRPRGETQYF
TRBJ2-1 . TRBV20-1 TRBD1 TGCAGTGCTAGTTATGGACAGGGGATTTATGAGCAGTTCTTC CSASYGQGIYEQFF
TRBJ1-1 once TRBV5-5 TRBD1 TGTGCCAGCAGCACCGCTGGGACAGGGAACACTGAAGCTTTCTTT CASSTAGTGNTEAFF
TRBJ1-6 . TRBV11-3 . TGTGCCAGCAGCTTAGTAGAGCGGGGGGCAGACTATAATTCACCCCTCCACTTT CASSLVERGADYNSPLHF
TRBJ2-6 . TRBV4-1 . TGCGCCAGCAGCCAAGAGATGAACAGGGCCCTCGGGGCCAACGTCCTGACTTTC CASSQEMNRALGANVLTF
TRBJ2-7 . TRBV7-2 . TGTGCCAGCAGCTGGGGACTCCTCTCCTACGAGCAGTACTTC CASSWGLLSYEQYF
TRBJ1-5 once TRBV12-3/TRBV12-4 . TGTGCCAGCAGTTTAGATAGGGGTCAGCCCCAGCATTTT CASSLDRGQPQHF
TRBJ2-1 . TRBV14 . TGTGCCAGCAGCCATGGGACAAAATACAATGAGCAGTTCTTC CASSHGTKYNEQFF
TRBJ2-1 . TRBV7-2 . TGTGCCAGCAGCTTGCCGGACTTCTACAATGAGCAGTTCTTC CASSLPDFYNEQFF
TRBJ2-2 . TRBV28 . TGTGCCAGCAGTTCTAGCTCCGGGGAGCTGTTTTTT CASSSSSGELFF
TRBJ2-7 . TRBV6-5 TRBD2 TGTGCCAGCAGCCGAACTAGCGGGGAGTACGAGCAGTACTTC CASSRTSGEYEQYF
TRBJ2-1 . TRBV18 . TGTGCCAGCTCACTGGAATGGGGGGACAATGAGCAGTTCTTC CASSLEWGDNEQFF
TRBJ2-7 . TRBV27 TRBD1 TGTGCCAGCAGTGTCGGACAGGGGCCCTCGACGAGACAGCAGTACTTC CASSVGQGPSTRQQYF